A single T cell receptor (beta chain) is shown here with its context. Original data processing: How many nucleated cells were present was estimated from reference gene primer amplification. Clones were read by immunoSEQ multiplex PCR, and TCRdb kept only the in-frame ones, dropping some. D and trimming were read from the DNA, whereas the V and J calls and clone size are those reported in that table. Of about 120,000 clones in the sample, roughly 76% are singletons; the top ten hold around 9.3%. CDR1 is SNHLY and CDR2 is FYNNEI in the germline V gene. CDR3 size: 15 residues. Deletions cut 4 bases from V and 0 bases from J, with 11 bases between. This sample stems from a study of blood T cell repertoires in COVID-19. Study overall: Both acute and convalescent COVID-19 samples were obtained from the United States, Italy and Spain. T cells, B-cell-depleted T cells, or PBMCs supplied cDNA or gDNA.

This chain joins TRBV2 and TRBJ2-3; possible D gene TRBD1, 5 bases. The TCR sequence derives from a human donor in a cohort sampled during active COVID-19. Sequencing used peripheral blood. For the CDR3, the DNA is TGTGCCAGCAGTGTGGACATTCCTAGCACAGATACGCAGTATTTT. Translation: CASSVDIPSTDTQYF.